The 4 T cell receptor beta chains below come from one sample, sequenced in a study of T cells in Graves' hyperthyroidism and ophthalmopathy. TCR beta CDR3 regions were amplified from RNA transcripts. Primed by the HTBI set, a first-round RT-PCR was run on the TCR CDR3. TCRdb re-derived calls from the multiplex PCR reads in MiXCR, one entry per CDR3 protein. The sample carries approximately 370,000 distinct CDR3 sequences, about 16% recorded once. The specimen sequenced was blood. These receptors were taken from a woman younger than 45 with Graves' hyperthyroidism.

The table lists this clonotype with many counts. DNA of the CDR3: TGTGCCAGCAGCTTAGAAGCGGGAGGCGGTTTGAGATGGCAGTTCTTC. Amino acids: CASSLEAGGGLRWQFF. The chain carries TRBV7-2 and TRBJ2-1, with TRBD2 identical over 9 bases. Germline V CDR1 and CDR2: SGHTA, FQGNSA. V lost 1 base to trimming and J lost 12 bases; unmatched junction nucleotides: 13. The CDR3 length is 16 residues.

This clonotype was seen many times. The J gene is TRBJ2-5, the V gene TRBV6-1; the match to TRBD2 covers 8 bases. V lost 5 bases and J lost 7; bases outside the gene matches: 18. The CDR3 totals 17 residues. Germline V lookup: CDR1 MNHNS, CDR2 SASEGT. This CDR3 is CASSSTPDSGVGGTQYF. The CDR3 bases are TGTGCCAGCAGTTCTACCCCGGATAGCGGGGTTGGAGGGACCCAGTACTTC.

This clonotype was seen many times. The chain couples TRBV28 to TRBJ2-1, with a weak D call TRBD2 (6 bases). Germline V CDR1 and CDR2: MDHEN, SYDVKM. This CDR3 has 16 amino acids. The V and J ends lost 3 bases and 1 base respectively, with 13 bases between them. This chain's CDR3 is CASSFVGSGSYNEQFF. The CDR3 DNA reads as TGTGCCAGCAGTTTCGTGGGAAGCGGGTCCTACAATGAGCAGTTCTTC.

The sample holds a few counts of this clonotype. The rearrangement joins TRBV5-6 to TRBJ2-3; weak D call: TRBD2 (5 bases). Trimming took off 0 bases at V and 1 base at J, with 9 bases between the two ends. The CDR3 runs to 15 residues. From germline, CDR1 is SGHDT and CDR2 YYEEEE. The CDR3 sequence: CASSLVGSGTDTQYF. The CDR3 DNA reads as TGTGCCAGCAGCTTGGTCGGTAGCGGCACAGATACGCAGTATTTT.